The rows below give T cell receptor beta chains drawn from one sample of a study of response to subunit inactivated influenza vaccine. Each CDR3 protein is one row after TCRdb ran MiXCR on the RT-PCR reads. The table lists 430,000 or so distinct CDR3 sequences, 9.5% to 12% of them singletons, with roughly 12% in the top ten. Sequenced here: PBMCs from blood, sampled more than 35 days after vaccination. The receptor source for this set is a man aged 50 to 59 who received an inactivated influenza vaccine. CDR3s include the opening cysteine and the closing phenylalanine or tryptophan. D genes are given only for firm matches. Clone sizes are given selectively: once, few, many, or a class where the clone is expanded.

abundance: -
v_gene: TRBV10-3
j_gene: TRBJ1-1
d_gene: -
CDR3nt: TGTGCCATCAGTTTAGGGGGCACTGAAGCTTTCTTT
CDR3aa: CAISLGGTEAFF

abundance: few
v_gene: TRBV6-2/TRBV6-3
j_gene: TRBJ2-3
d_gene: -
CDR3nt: TGTGCCAGCAGTTACTGGCCCACTGAGGCAGATACGCAGTATTTT
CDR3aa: CASSYWPTEADTQYF

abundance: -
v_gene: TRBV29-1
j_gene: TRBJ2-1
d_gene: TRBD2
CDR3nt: TGCAGCGTCTCCGGGACTAGCGGGAGCTCCTACAATGAGCAGTTCTTC
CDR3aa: CSVSGTSGSSYNEQFF

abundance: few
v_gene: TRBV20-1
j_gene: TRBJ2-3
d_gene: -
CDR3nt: TGCAGTGCTAGACGCCGGATGAACACAGATACGCAGTATTTT
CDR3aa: CSARRRMNTDTQYF

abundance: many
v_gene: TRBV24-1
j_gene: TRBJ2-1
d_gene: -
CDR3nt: TGTGCCACCAGTAACCGGGACCACGACAATGAGCAGTTCTTC
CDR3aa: CATSNRDHDNEQFF

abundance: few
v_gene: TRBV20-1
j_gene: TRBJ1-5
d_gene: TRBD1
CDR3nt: TGCAGTGCCCTAGACAGGGTAAGCAATCAGCCCCAGCATTTT
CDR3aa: CSALDRVSNQPQHF

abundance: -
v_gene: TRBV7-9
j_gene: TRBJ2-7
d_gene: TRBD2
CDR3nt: TGTGCCAGCAGCCTAGGACTAGCGGGAGCTCTCGAGCAGTACTTC
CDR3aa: CASSLGLAGALEQYF

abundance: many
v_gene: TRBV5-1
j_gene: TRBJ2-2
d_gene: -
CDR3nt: TGCGCCAGCAGCTTGGTAGCCGTCTCCGGGGAGCTGTTTTTT
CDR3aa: CASSLVAVSGELFF

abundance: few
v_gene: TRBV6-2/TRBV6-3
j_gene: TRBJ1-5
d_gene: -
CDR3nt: TGTGCCAGCGGTTACCTCCAGGGCCCCAATCAGCCCCAGCATTTT
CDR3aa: CASGYLQGPNQPQHF

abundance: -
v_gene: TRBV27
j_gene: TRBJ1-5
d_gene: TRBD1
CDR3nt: TGTGCCAGCAGTTTGGGGACAGGGTTGAATAGCAATCAGCCCCAGCATTTT
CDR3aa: CASSLGTGLNSNQPQHF

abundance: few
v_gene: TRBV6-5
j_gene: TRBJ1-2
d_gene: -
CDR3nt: TGTGCCAGCAGTTACTCGAGAAGGGCTCACTATGGCTACACCTTC
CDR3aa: CASSYSRRAHYGYTF

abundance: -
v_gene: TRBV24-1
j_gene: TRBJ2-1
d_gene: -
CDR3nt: TGTGCCACCAGTGATTTGAGTCAGGGAAGTGCACGAAATGAGCAGTTCTTC
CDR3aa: CATSDLSQGSARNEQFF

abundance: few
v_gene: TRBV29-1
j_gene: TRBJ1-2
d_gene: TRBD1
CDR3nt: TGCAGCGTTGAAATAACAGGGGGCAAGGGCTACACCTTC
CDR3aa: CSVEITGGKGYTF

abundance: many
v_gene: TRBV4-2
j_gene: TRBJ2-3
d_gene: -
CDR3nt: TGTGCCAGCAGCCAAGAAGCTACCACAGATACGCAGTATTTT
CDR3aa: CASSQEATTDTQYF

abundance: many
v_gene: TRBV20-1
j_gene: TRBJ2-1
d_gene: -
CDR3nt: TGCAGTGGGGCGGACAGAGAACGCTACAATGAGCAGTTCTTC
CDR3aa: CSGADRERYNEQFF

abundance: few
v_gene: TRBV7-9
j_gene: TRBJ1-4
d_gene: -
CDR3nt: TGTGCCAGCAGGGTCAGGGCCAATGAAAAACTGTTTTTT
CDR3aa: CASRVRANEKLFF

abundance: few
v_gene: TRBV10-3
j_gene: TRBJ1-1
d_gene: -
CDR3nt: TGTGCCATAGGGCCGAAATCGGCTTTCTTT
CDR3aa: CAIGPKSAFF

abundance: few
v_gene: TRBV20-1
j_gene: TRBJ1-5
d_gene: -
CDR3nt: TGCAGTGCGAAGGACCCGAGGGGCAATCAGCCCCAGCATTTT
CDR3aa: CSAKDPRGNQPQHF

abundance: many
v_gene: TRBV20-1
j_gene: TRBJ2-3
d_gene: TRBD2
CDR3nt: TGCAGTGAGCGGGCGGGAGTAACAGATACGCAGTATTTT
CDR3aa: CSERAGVTDTQYF

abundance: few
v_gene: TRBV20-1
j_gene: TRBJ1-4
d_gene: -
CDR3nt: TGCAGTGCTAGAATGGGTAAAGAAAAACTGTTTTTT
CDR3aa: CSARMGKEKLFF

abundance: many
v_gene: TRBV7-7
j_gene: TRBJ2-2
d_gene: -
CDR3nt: TGTGCCAGCAGCCTCGGTGGCCCCACCGGGGAGCTGTTTTTT
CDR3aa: CASSLGGPTGELFF

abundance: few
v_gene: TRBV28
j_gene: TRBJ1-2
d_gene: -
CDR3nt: TGTGCCAGCAGTAGGATGCCCGGGACTGGCGGCTACACCTTC
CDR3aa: CASSRMPGTGGYTF

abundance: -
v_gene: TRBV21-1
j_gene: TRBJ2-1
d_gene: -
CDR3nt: TGTGCCAGCAGAGTAGTTAGGCTAGACCACTACAATGAGCAGTTCTTC
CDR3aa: CASRVVRLDHYNEQFF

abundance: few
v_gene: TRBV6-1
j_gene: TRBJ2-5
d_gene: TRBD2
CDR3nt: TGTGCCAGCACACTAGCGGGAGGGTTCCAAGAGACCCAGTACTTC
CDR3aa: CASTLAGGFQETQYF

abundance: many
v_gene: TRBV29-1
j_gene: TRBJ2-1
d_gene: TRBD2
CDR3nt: TGCAGCGTTGGAGGGAGGGCCTACAATGAGCAGTTCTTC
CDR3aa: CSVGGRAYNEQFF

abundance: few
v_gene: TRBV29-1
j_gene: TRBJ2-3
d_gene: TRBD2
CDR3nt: TGCAGCGTTGAAGAACCCGGACTAGCGAGAAGTAGCACAGATACGCAGTATTTT
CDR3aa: CSVEEPGLARSSTDTQYF

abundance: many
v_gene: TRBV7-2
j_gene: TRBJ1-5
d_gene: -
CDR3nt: TGTGCCAGCAGCCTGTACAGGGTACCAAATCAGCCCCAGCATTTT
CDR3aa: CASSLYRVPNQPQHF

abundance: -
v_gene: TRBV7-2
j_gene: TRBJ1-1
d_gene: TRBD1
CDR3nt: TGTGCCAGCAGCTTAGTCGCTGTCAGGGGGAGGACTGAAGCTTTCTTT
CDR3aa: CASSLVAVRGRTEAFF

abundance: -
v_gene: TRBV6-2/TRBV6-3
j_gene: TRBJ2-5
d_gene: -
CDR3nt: TGTGCCAGCAGTTACTCGGAACAGCTTTTTATTGTGACGAAGACCCAGTACTTC
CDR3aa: CASSYSEQLFIVTKTQYF

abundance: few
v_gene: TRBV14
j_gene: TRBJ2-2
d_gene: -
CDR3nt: TGTGCCAGCAGGTCCGGGGGTCCCGGGGAGCTGTTTTTT
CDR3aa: CASRSGGPGELFF

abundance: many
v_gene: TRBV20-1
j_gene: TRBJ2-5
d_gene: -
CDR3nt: TGCGGGGCTACCGGGCACCAAGAGACCCAGTACTTC
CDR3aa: CGATGHQETQYF